A single sample is the source of the 22 T cell receptor beta chains below, sequenced in a study of blood T cell repertoires in COVID-19. This table comes from immunoSEQ multiplex PCR, and its TCRdb copy is limited to in-frame clones, with some not included. The data show under 350,000 clones, 70% to 90% seen once. Specimen: peripheral blood. These receptor sequences come from a woman in her sixties or seventies with acute or convalescent COVID-19.

The CDR3 DNA sequence: TGTGCCAGCAGCCAAGATTCAGGGGGCTACTATGGCTACACCTTC. It is translated as CASSQDSGGYYGYTF. The V gene is TRBV3-1 (or the pseudogene TRBV3-2), the J gene TRBJ1-2, with 8 bases aligning to TRBD1. The CDR3 length is 15 residues. J was trimmed by 3 bases and V by 0 bases; bases with no gene match: 3. The germline CDR1 and CDR2 sequences are LGHDT and YNNKEL (reference sequence).

The chain has TRBV2 and TRBJ2-7; 9 nucleotides line up with TRBD2. The junction had 5 bases not matched to a gene; V was cut back by 5 bases and J by 0 bases. CDR3 size: 15 residues. Germline V gene lookup returns CDR1 SNHLY and CDR2 FYNNEI. The CDR3 DNA reads as TGTGCCAGCAGTCTACTAGCGGGTAGCTCCTACGAGCAGTACTTC. Translating gives CASSLLAGSSYEQYF.

In this sample, this clone turned up once. The chain carries TRBV19 and TRBJ1-1; D is uncertain. CDR1 is LNHDA and CDR2 is SQIVND in the germline V gene (reference sequence). The CDR3 extends over 13 amino acids. Trimming stripped 5 bases from V and 4 bases from J, with 11 bases between. The chain's CDR3 is CASSLVQSTEAFF. The DNA for the CDR3 is TGTGCCAGTAGTTTGGTACAGAGCACTGAAGCTTTCTTT.

The V gene is TRBV6-2 or TRBV6-3, the J gene TRBJ2-3; D unresolved. In germline, CDR1 is MNHEY, CDR2 SVGEGT. CDR3 length: 12 amino acids. V shed 6 bases and J shed 4 bases, with 8 bases lying between them. The chain's CDR3 is CASSEIADTQYF. The CDR3 DNA reads TGTGCCAGCAGCGAGATTGCAGATACGCAGTATTTT.

The chain links TRBV4-1 to TRBJ2-2; 10 bases fit TRBD2. The J segment lost 7 bases and the V segment lost 2 bases, leaving 7 bases of the junction unmatched. The CDR3 length is 16 residues. Germline CDR1 is MGHRA and CDR2 is YSYEKL. CDR3 protein: CASSQQAGGHGGELFF. For the CDR3, the DNA is TGCGCCAGCAGCCAACAAGCGGGGGGGCATGGCGGGGAGCTGTTTTTT.

V is TRBV5-6 and J is TRBJ1-1; D may be TRBD1 (6 bases). CDR1 and CDR2 from the germline V gene are SGHDT and YYEEEE. CDR3 length equals 15 residues. The V end was cut by 3 bases, the J end by 4 bases, with 16 bases between. The CDR3 coding sequence is TGTGCCAGCAGCTACTACAGGGAAGGGGGCACTGAAGCTTTCTTT. Translating it yields CASSYYREGGTEAFF.

The genes are TRBV21-1 and TRBJ1-1; the table's TRBD1 call for D was not verified on the DNA. TRBV21-1 is flagged as a pseudogene. CDR3 size: 10 residues. The CDR3 DNA reads as TGTGCCAGCGGGGACAGGTCCGCTTTCTTT. It codes for CASGDRSAFF.

This sequence joins TRBV6-5 and TRBJ2-1; 8 nucleotides line up with TRBD2. Germline loops: CDR1 MNHEY, CDR2 SVGAGI. V lost 2 bases and J lost 2; bases outside the gene matches: 5. The CDR3 has 16 residues. CDR3 nucleotide sequence: TGTGCCAGCAGTTACGCTGGGACTAGTCCCTACAATGAGCAGTTCTTC. This codes for CASSYAGTSPYNEQFF.

This chain links TRBV5-6 with TRBJ1-2; D is ambiguous. The CDR3 covers 13 residues. Germline CDR1 reads SGHDT; CDR2 reads YYEEEE. V was clipped by 2 bases and J by 8 bases, with 13 bases between them. The CDR3 DNA reads as TGTGCCAGCAGCTTTACCGGGTCTGAAGGCTACACCTTC. It specifies CASSFTGSEGYTF.

In this sample, this clone turned up once. The V gene is TRBV28, the J gene TRBJ1-2; 7 bases are shared with TRBD1. Germline-derived CDR1 and CDR2 are MDHEN and SYDVKM. The CDR3 is 15 residues long. Trimming took 5 bases from V and 2 from J; bases not matched to a gene: 8. This CDR3 reads CASSRSGTANYGYTF. DNA of the CDR3: TGTGCCAGCAGTAGATCCGGGACAGCGAACTATGGCTACACCTTC.

The chain links TRBV19 to TRBJ2-2, with D hard to call. V was trimmed by 5 bases and J by 1 base, leaving 8 bases between them. CDR1 and CDR2 (germline): LNHDA, SQIVND (reference sequence). The CDR3 runs 14 residues. The CDR3 sequence: CASSPTRNTGELFF. As DNA, the CDR3 is TGTGCCAGTAGTCCAACACGGAACACCGGGGAGCTGTTTTTT.

The V call is TRBV7-9, the J call TRBJ1-4, with D perhaps matching TRBD1 (5 bases). This CDR3 comprises 14 residues. With 5 bases removed from V and 6 bases from J, the gap between germline ends came to 13 bases. Germline CDR1 reads SEHNR; CDR2 reads FQNEAQ (reference sequence). The CDR3 DNA reads TGTGCCAGCAGCCGCAGGGTAGGCGATGAAAAACTGTTTTTT. This sequence encodes CASSRRVGDEKLFF.

This sequence joins TRBV3-1 (or the pseudogene TRBV3-2) and TRBJ2-7, with D tentatively TRBD2 (6 bases). This CDR3 contains 13 residues. Germline CDR1 reads LGHDT; CDR2 reads YNNKEL (reference sequence). Trimming shortened V by 4 bases and J by 6 bases, and 13 bases separated the two germline ends. The CDR3: CASSRTGGGEQYF. CDR3 DNA sequence: TGTGCCAGCAGCCGAACCGGGGGAGGCGAGCAGTACTTC.

This clone was counted between two and nine times. The chain couples TRBV7-2 to TRBJ1-2; D is possibly TRBD1 (6 bases). V gave up 1 base and J gave up 4 bases, with 19 bases separating them. CDR1 is SGHTA, CDR2 FQGNSA, per germline. There are 17 residues in the CDR3. CDR3 nucleotide sequence: TGTGCCAGCAGCTTAGGGAGTTTGAGCAGGGGTAGCTATGGCTACACCTTC. Protein: CASSLGSLSRGSYGYTF.

This clone was seen a single time. V and J are TRBV2 and TRBJ1-2; 10 bases agree with TRBD1. CDR3 length: 14 amino acids. Losses at the gene ends were 4 bases for V and 7 bases for J; bases not matched to a gene: 6. Germline V gene data show CDR1 as SNHLY and CDR2 as FYNNEI. CDR3 DNA: TGTGCCAGCAGTGCCGGGACAGGGGATCGTGGCTACACCTTC. Translated, it gives CASSAGTGDRGYTF.

The V gene is TRBV12-3 or TRBV12-4, the J gene TRBJ1-1; the D is unclear. V was cut by 3 bases and J by 7 bases, with 6 bases left in between. This CDR3 has 11 amino acids. The CDR3 sequence is CASSFYGEAFF. The CDR3 DNA is TGTGCCAGCAGTTTCTACGGTGAAGCTTTCTTT.

The V and J genes are TRBV30 and TRBJ1-1; D is perhaps TRBD1 (5 bases). The germline V and J ends were trimmed by 5 bases and 13 bases, with 17 bases remaining between them. The CDR3 is 11 amino acids. Germline assignment: CDR1 GTSNPN and CDR2 SVGIG (reference sequence). For the CDR3, the DNA is TGTGCCTGGGAATGGGGGGGAAAGGGTTTCTTT. The encoded protein is CAWEWGGKGFF.

This chain uses TRBV11-2 with TRBJ1-6, with 9 bases matching TRBD1. After removal of 2 bases from V and 9 bases from J, the junction contained 8 bases not matched to a gene. Germline values: CDR1 SGHAT, CDR2 FQNNGV. The CDR3 totals 16 residues. Here the CDR3 DNA reads TGTGCCAGCAGCTTATTAGGACAGGGGTTGGGTTCACCCCTCCACTTT. Amino acids: CASSLLGQGLGSPLHF. Variable domain in full (rest from reference TRBV11-2 and TRBJ1-6): EAGVAQSPRYKIIEKRQSVAFWCNPISGHATLYWYQQILGQGPKLLIQFQNNGVVDDSQLPKDRFSAERLKGVDSTLKIQPAKLEDSAVYLCASSLLGQGLGSPLHFGNGTRLTVT.

The chain links TRBV3-1 (or the pseudogene TRBV3-2) to TRBJ1-4, with D possibly being TRBD1 (6 bases). CDR3 length: 15 amino acids. The germline V and J ends were trimmed by 9 bases and 3 bases, with 17 bases remaining between them. The germline gives CDR1 LGHDT, CDR2 YNNKEL (reference sequence). CDR3 bases: TGTGCCAGTGTCCCCTCTGGGGGCCCTAATGAAAAACTGTTTTTT. Protein: CASVPSGGPNEKLFF.

The chain has TRBV6-1 and TRBJ1-3; unclear D gene. V shed 2 bases and J shed 0 bases, with 5 bases lying between them. Germline CDR1 is MNHNS and CDR2 is SASEGT. The length of the CDR3 is 14 residues. DNA for the CDR3: TGTGCCAGCAGTGAATTCTCCTCTGGAAACACCATATATTTT. Its protein is CASSEFSSGNTIYF.

This clone showed up just once. The chain links TRBV27 to TRBJ1-5; tentative D call: TRBD1 (5 bases). Trimming shortened V by 2 bases and J by 7 bases, and 12 bases separated the two germline ends. Germline CDR1 reads MNHEY; CDR2 reads SMNVEV (reference sequence). The CDR3 extends over 14 amino acids. The CDR3 region is CASSLIPGNQPQHF. The DNA of the CDR3 is TGTGCCAGCAGTTTAATACCAGGGAACCAGCCCCAGCATTTT.

This clone was seen once. This rearrangement joins TRBV2 to TRBJ2-6, with D possibly being TRBD2 (6 bases). Trimming removed 8 bases from V and 4 bases from J, with 18 bases in between. The V gene's germline CDR1 is SNHLY and CDR2 FYNNEI. This CDR3 has 16 residues. The CDR3 protein is CASGDFGVPGANVLTF. Written as DNA, the CDR3 is TGTGCCAGCGGGGACTTCGGGGTCCCCGGGGCCAACGTCCTGACTTTC.